This TCR beta chain was sequenced during a study of T cell responses to AZD1222 COVID-19 vaccine. Study findings and constraints: Females made up more of the donors, who were largely white British, and clonal diversity may have come out too low. Only after the peak T cell response were repertoires sampled. Spike-specific TCRs gained breadth and depth after people received two AZD1222 doses.

Measured with immunoSEQ multiplex PCR; TCRdb has only the in-frame clones, and not every one. The sample includes 50,000 to 60,000 clones, 60% to 80% seen only once; the top ten take roughly 5.2%. Trimming cost V 2 bases and J 5 bases, with 15 bases left between them. This CDR3 spans 15 amino acids. Germline-derived CDR1 and CDR2 are LGHNT and FRNRAP. Of note for this clone: As yet, its antigen is unknown.

Pooling covered second doses at about 4 or about 12 weeks. The sequence came from an adult who received the AZD1222 COVID-19 vaccine. This sample comprised peripheral blood, obtained 28 days after the second AZD1222 dose. The chain has TRBV12-5 and TRBJ1-1, with D uncertain. CDR3 sequence reads: CASGLNSGIGTEAFF. In DNA, the CDR3 is TGTGCTAGTGGTTTGAATTCAGGAATCGGGACTGAAGCTTTCTTT.